The 16 T cell receptor beta chains given below trace back to one sample, sequenced in a study of beta chain features in type 1 diabetes. Sequencing targeted expressed TCRB transcripts, as all isolated RNA had been reverse transcribed. Assay used: immunoSEQ multiplex PCR; TCRdb lists only in-frame clones, some missing. The table has roughly 400,000 clones, roughly 13% seen once. The source material was naive CD4+ T cells from blood. These receptors originate from a man aged 30 to 39 in good health.

The chain is built from TRBV7-2 and TRBJ2-7; TRBD1 matches at 11 bases. V was clipped by 5 bases and J by 2 bases; unmatched bases: 2. Germline V gene sequence: CDR1 SGHTA, CDR2 FQGNSA. The CDR3 sequence is 14 residues long. The CDR3, as DNA: TGTGCCAGCAGCCCGGACAGGGGGCCCTACGAGCAGTACTTC. This translates into CASSPDRGPYEQYF.

In its sample, this clone was seen a few times. The chain carries TRBV19 and TRBJ2-3; D is unclear. V lost 3 bases to trimming and J lost 1 base, with 11 bases between them. The germline gives CDR1 LNHDA, CDR2 SQIVND (reference sequence). The CDR3 length is 15 residues. The CDR3 DNA sequence: TGTGCCAGTAGTATCGCCCCGGCGGGCACAGATACGCAGTATTTT. This translates into CASSIAPAGTDTQYF.

This clone has only a few counts. This sequence joins TRBV30 and TRBJ1-1; D is unresolved. Looked up from germline, CDR1 is GTSNPN and CDR2 is SVGIG (reference sequence). Trimming removed 4 bases from V and 4 bases from J, with 10 bases in between. The CDR3 covers 12 residues. CDR3 sequence: CAWTPRGTEAFF. In DNA form, the CDR3 reads TGTGCCTGGACCCCCCGGGGCACTGAAGCTTTCTTT.

The J gene is TRBJ2-5, the V gene TRBV5-4, with 8 bases lining up with TRBD1. CDR1 and CDR2 from the germline V gene are SGHNT and YYREEE (reference sequence). The CDR3 totals 15 residues. J was trimmed by 1 base and V by 3 bases; bases with no gene match: 5. The CDR3 nucleotides are TGTGCCAGCAGCTCCCAGGACAGGGTCCAAGAGACCCAGTACTTC. Its protein is CASSSQDRVQETQYF.

This clone was seen more than once but under ten times. This chain joins TRBV25-1 and TRBJ2-3, with 8 bases identical to TRBD1. Germline V gene sequence: CDR1 MGHDK, CDR2 SYGVNS. CDR3 length equals 15 residues. With 6 bases clipped from V and 2 bases from J, the junction kept 7 bases outside the gene matches. DNA of the CDR3: TGTGCCAGCAGAGCCCGACAGGGGTACACAGATACGCAGTATTTT. Translating it yields CASRARQGYTDTQYF. Full variable domain (remainder filled in from reference TRBV25-1 and TRBJ2-3): EADIYQTPRYLVIGTGKKITLECSQTMGHDKMYWYQQDPGMELHLIHYSYGVNSTEKGDLSSESTVSRIRTEHFPLTLESARPSHTSQYLCASRARQGYTDTQYFGPGTRLTVL.

This clone was recorded a few times. CDR3 nucleotides: TGTGCCAGTAGTACGGGAGGAGGTATCCAAGAGACCCAGTACTTC. This sequence encodes CASSTGGGIQETQYF. This chain links TRBV19 with TRBJ2-5; 7 bases agree with TRBD2. Looked up from germline, CDR1 is LNHDA and CDR2 is SQIVND (reference sequence). With 4 bases clipped from V and 1 base from J, the junction kept 6 bases outside the gene matches. The CDR3 has 15 amino acids.

The chain joins TRBV11-2 to TRBJ2-1, with D uncertain. This CDR3 region has 14 residues. The V end lost 3 bases, the J end lost 4 bases, and 10 bases lay between the germline ends. CDR1 is SGHAT, CDR2 FQNNGV, per germline. CDR3 nucleotides: TGTGCCAGCAGCTTTGAGCGAAGTTACAATGAGCAGTTCTTC. Translating gives CASSFERSYNEQFF. The whole variable domain, filled in from reference TRBV11-2 and TRBJ2-1, reads EAGVAQSPRYKIIEKRQSVAFWCNPISGHATLYWYQQILGQGPKLLIQFQNNGVVDDSQLPKDRFSAERLKGVDSTLKIQPAKLEDSAVYLCASSFERSYNEQFFGPGTRLTVL.

A few counts support this clone. The V and J genes are TRBV2 and TRBJ2-3, with 7 bases lining up with TRBD1. V shed 4 bases and J 0 bases; nucleotides not matched to a gene: 4. This CDR3 contains 15 residues. Looked up from germline, CDR1 is SNHLY and CDR2 is FYNNEI. In DNA, the CDR3 is TGTGCCAGCAGTGGGACAGGCTCAAGCACAGATACGCAGTATTTT. This sequence encodes CASSGTGSSTDTQYF.

The chain's CDR3 is CASSQAPGETQYF. In nucleotides, the CDR3 is TGCGCCAGCAGCCAAGCTCCGGGGGAGACCCAGTACTTC. This chain links TRBV4-1 with TRBJ2-5, with D possibly being TRBD2 (5 bases). The V gene lost 1 base and the J gene lost 5 bases, with 8 bases spanning the gap. The CDR3 has 13 residues. Germline-derived CDR1 and CDR2 are MGHRA and YSYEKL.

This chain uses TRBV27 with TRBJ2-7; TRBD1 agrees at 9 bases. CDR1 is MNHEY and CDR2 is SMNVEV in the germline V gene (reference sequence). Trimming cost V 3 bases and J 4 bases; bases outside gene matches: 10. This CDR3 is 16 amino acids long. CDR3 sequence: CASSFPHRDRVYEQYF. CDR3 sequence (DNA): TGTGCCAGCAGTTTCCCTCACCGGGACAGGGTGTACGAGCAGTACTTC.

This rearrangement joins TRBV10-3 to TRBJ2-7; 7 nucleotides align to TRBD1. CDR1 and CDR2 (germline): ENHRY, SYGVKD. The CDR3 has 11 amino acids. Trimming at V came to 10 bases and at J to 3 bases, leaving 3 bases not matched to a gene. The CDR3 DNA reads TGTGCCACCGGGGACAGCTACGAGCAGTACGTC. Its translation: CATGDSYEQYV.

This clone appeared a few times. This chain links TRBV10-3 with TRBJ2-1; 10 positions agree with TRBD1. The germline V gene encodes CDR1 ENHRY and CDR2 SYGVKD. CDR3 length equals 15 residues. The J segment lost 6 bases and the V segment lost 4 bases, leaving 6 bases of the junction unmatched. CDR3 residues: CAISGTGGLGNEQFF. As DNA, the CDR3 is TGTGCCATCAGTGGGACAGGGGGTCTGGGCAATGAGCAGTTCTTC.

The chain carries TRBV14 and TRBJ1-1; tentative D call: TRBD1 (5 bases). Between the trimmed V and J ends, which lost 7 bases and 0 bases, there was a span of 9 bases. CDR3 size: 13 residues. The germline V gene encodes CDR1 SGHDN and CDR2 FVKESK. The CDR3, as DNA: TGTGCCAGCACGAAGGGGATGAACACTGAAGCTTTCTTT. Translating it yields CASTKGMNTEAFF. Variable domain in full (rest from reference TRBV14 and TRBJ1-1): EAGVTQFPSHSVIEKGQTVTLRCDPISGHDNLYWYRRVMGKEIKFLLHFVKESKQDESGMPNNRFLAERTGGTYSTLKVQPAELEDSGVYFCASTKGMNTEAFFGQGTRLTVV.

The gene calls are TRBV6-1 and TRBJ2-4, with D tentatively TRBD1 (5 bases). Germline loops: CDR1 MNHNS, CDR2 SASEGT. V was clipped by 0 bases and J by 8 bases, with 14 bases between them. This CDR3 contains 15 residues. The chain's CDR3 is CASSEAGAGLYIQYF. The DNA for the CDR3 is TGTGCCAGCAGTGAAGCGGGTGCAGGGTTGTACATTCAGTACTTC.

CDR3 sequence (DNA): TGTGCCAGCAGTGTCCTGGGAGACACCGGGGAGCTGTTTTTT. It specifies CASSVLGDTGELFF. V gene TRBV6-1 combines with J gene TRBJ2-2; D is possibly TRBD2 (5 bases). Per germline, CDR1 MNHNS and CDR2 SASEGT. The length of the CDR3 is 14 residues. V lost 4 bases to trimming and J lost 3 bases, with 9 bases between them.

The chain recombines TRBV7-2 with TRBJ2-1; D tentatively reads TRBD1 or TRBD2 (5 bases each). This CDR3 region has 17 residues. Germline V CDR1 and CDR2: SGHTA, FQGNSA. The germline V and J ends were trimmed by 1 base and 4 bases, with 17 bases remaining between them. The CDR3 loop is CASSLVGVVALYNEQFF. CDR3 sequence (DNA): TGTGCCAGCAGCTTAGTAGGGGTAGTAGCGCTTTACAATGAGCAGTTCTTC.